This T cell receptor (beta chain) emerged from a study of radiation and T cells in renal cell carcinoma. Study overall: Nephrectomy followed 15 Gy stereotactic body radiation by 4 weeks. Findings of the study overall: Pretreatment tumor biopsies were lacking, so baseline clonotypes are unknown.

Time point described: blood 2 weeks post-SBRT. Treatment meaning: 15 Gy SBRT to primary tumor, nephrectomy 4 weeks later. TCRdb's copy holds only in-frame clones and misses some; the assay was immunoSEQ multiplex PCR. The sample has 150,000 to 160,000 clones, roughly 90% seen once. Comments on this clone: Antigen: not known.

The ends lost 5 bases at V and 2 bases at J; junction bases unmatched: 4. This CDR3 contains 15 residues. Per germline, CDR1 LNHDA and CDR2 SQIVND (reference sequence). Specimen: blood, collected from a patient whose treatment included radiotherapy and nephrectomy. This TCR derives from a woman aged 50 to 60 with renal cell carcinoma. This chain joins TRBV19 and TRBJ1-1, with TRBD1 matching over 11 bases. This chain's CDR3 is CASSSGQGGNTEAFF. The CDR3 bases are TGTGCCAGTAGTTCGGGACAGGGGGGAAACACTGAAGCTTTCTTT.